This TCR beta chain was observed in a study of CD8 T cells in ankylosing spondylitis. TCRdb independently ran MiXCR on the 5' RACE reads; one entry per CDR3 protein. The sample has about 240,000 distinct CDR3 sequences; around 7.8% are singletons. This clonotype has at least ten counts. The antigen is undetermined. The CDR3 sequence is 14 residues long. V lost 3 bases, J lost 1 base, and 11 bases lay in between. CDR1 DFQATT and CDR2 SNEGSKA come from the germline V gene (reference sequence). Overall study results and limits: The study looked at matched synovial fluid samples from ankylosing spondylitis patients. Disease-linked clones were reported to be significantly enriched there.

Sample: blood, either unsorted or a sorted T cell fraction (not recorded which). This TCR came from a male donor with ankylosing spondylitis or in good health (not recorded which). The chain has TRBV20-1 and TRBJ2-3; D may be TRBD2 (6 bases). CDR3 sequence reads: CSARASAGTDTQYF. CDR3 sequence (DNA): TGCAGTGCTAGGGCTAGCGCGGGCACAGATACGCAGTATTTT.